These 21 T cell receptor beta chains originate from one sample sequenced in a study of identical twins. TCRdb reprocessed the 5' RACE reads via MiXCR and lists one record per CDR3 protein. The sample lists 350,000 to 500,000 distinct CDR3 sequences, 15% to 20% occurring once. The source material was naive T cells sorted from blood. All receptors derive from a man aged 50 or older in good health.

This clonotype appeared a few times. The chain recombines TRBV20-1 with TRBJ2-7, with 9 nucleotides matching TRBD1. The CDR3 contains 14 residues. The junction had 4 bases not matched to a gene; V was cut back by 4 bases and J by 0 bases. Per germline, CDR1 DFQATT and CDR2 SNEGSKA (reference sequence). CDR3 sequence: CSATGQGSSYEQYF. CDR3 coding DNA: TGCAGTGCTACGGGACAGGGAAGCTCCTACGAGCAGTACTTC.

This clonotype was recorded many times. The chain carries TRBV4-1 and TRBJ1-6, with 7 bases aligning to TRBD1. J was trimmed by 5 bases and V by 1 base; bases with no gene match: 8. CDR3 length: 17 residues. The germline CDR1 and CDR2 sequences are MGHRA and YSYEKL. CDR3 residues: CASSQGKGRGNNSPLHF. The CDR3 DNA is TGCGCCAGCAGCCAAGGGAAAGGCAGGGGGAATAATTCACCCCTCCACTTT.

This clonotype turned up a few times. This chain links TRBV11-2 with TRBJ2-1; the D is unclear. The length of the CDR3 is 15 residues. Trimming took 1 base from V and 9 from J, leaving 16 bases between them. Germline lookup yields CDR1 SGHAT and CDR2 FQNNGV. CDR3 nucleotides: TGTGCCAGCAGCTTAGGAGAAGGGAACATTTTTGAGCAGTTCTTC. This encodes CASSLGEGNIFEQFF.

V is TRBV6-1 and J is TRBJ2-1, with TRBD2 identical over 9 bases. With V trimmed by 1 base and J by 12 bases, 1 base remained unmatched. This CDR3 has 12 residues. CDR1 is MNHNS, CDR2 SASEGT, per germline. The CDR3 here is CASSEGGRGQFF. CDR3 DNA: TGTGCCAGCAGTGAAGGCGGGAGGGGGCAGTTCTTC.

The J gene is TRBJ2-1, the V gene TRBV14; 11 bases match TRBD2. V shed 2 bases, J shed 6 bases, and the junction held 3 bases outside the gene matches. From germline, CDR1 is SGHDN and CDR2 FVKESK. The CDR3 sequence is 15 residues long. The CDR3 reads CASSQPSGGINEQFF. The DNA of the CDR3 is TGTGCCAGCAGCCAACCTAGCGGGGGGATCAATGAGCAGTTCTTC.

This clonotype was detected many times. The chain is built from TRBV28 and TRBJ2-7; 9 bases are shared with TRBD1. J lost 2 bases, V lost 8 bases, and 10 bases had no gene match. The CDR3 consists of 15 residues. The germline V gene has CDR1 MDHEN and CDR2 SYDVKM. The CDR3 sequence is CASCNLGTGPYEQYF. The DNA of the CDR3 is TGTGCCAGCTGTAACCTCGGGACAGGGCCCTACGAGCAGTACTTC.

The chain couples TRBV10-3 to TRBJ2-2; D assignment may be TRBD1 or TRBD2 (5 bases each). Germline V gene data show CDR1 as ENHRY and CDR2 as SYGVKD. The CDR3 totals 15 residues. The germline V and J ends were trimmed by 8 bases and 2 bases, with 15 bases remaining between them. The DNA of the CDR3 is TGTGCCATCCGACCGGACGGGGCCAACACCGGGGAGCTGTTTTTT. This encodes CAIRPDGANTGELFF.

A few counts support this clonotype. V usage is TRBV20-1 and J usage is TRBJ2-1, with D unresolved. Germline V lookup: CDR1 DFQATT, CDR2 SNEGSKA (reference sequence). The V gene lost 4 bases and the J gene lost 6 bases, with 19 bases spanning the gap. The CDR3 spans 15 residues. CDR3 amino acids: CSAIDPERAGNEQFF. CDR3 nucleotide sequence: TGCAGTGCTATCGACCCTGAACGGGCCGGCAATGAGCAGTTCTTC.

Concerning this clonotype: The junction departs from germline at one end; a sequencing error may be responsible. V and J are TRBV5-5 and TRBJ2-1; 11 nucleotides agree with TRBD2. CDR1 and CDR2 from the germline V gene are SGHKS and YYEKEE (reference sequence). CDR3 length: 15 residues. CDR3 sequence: CASSFGTSGYNKQFF. CDR3 bases: TGTGCCAGCAGCTTCGGGACTAGCGGCTACAATAAGCAGTTCTTC.

This clonotype occurred many times. This chain links TRBV23-1 with TRBJ2-3; weak D call: TRBD1 (7 bases). TRBV23-1 is an ORF, and what it does is uncertain. This CDR3 has 20 residues. The V gene lost 0 bases and the J gene lost 0 bases, with 22 bases spanning the gap. CDR3: CASSQSNLQGGADSTDTQYF. DNA for the CDR3: TGCGCCAGCAGTCAATCAAACCTTCAGGGGGGCGCAGATAGCACAGATACGCAGTATTTT.

The sample holds a few counts of this clonotype. The chain is built from TRBV28 and TRBJ1-5; 12 nucleotides align to TRBD1. CDR1 is MDHEN, CDR2 SYDVKM, per germline. Trimming cost V 8 bases and J 5 bases; bases outside gene matches: 7. The CDR3 is 15 amino acids. CDR3 sequence: CASSYGTGGDQPQHF. CDR3 in DNA: TGTGCCAGCTCCTATGGGACAGGGGGCGATCAGCCCCAGCATTTT.

This clonotype was picked up many times. V is TRBV7-9 and J is TRBJ2-7; TRBD1 matches 7 bases. V lost 8 bases, J lost 2 bases, and 3 bases stayed unmatched. The V gene's germline CDR1 is SEHNR and CDR2 FQNEAQ (reference sequence). This CDR3 contains 12 residues. In DNA, the CDR3 is TGTGCCAGCGGACAGGTAGCCTACGAGCAGTACTTC. Amino acids: CASGQVAYEQYF. The variable domain in full, completed from reference TRBV7-9 and TRBJ2-7, reads DTGVSQNPRHKITKRGQNVTFRCDPISEHNRLYWYRQTLGQGPEFLTYFQNEAQLEKSRLLSDRFSAERPKGSFSTLEIQRTEQGDSAMYLCASGQVAYEQYFGPGTRLTVT.

This clonotype was detected ten times or more. The J gene is TRBJ2-1, the V gene TRBV20-1, with TRBD2 matching over 8 bases. After removal of 5 bases from V and 7 bases from J, the junction contained 10 bases not matched to a gene. This CDR3 has 14 residues. The germline gives CDR1 DFQATT, CDR2 SNEGSKA (reference sequence). CDR3 bases: TGCAGTGCTTCTAGCGGGCGGTCCGATAATGAGCAGTTCTTC. Translation gives CSASSGRSDNEQFF.

This clonotype was seen ten or more times. The genes are TRBV27 and TRBJ2-1; 9 bases are shared with TRBD2. V gave up 2 bases and J gave up 8 bases; unmatched junction bases: 4. CDR1 and CDR2 (germline): MNHEY, SMNVEV (reference sequence). This CDR3 is built from 14 residues. This CDR3 reads CASSLRRGGHEQFF. CDR3 nucleotide sequence: TGTGCCAGCAGTTTACGGCGGGGGGGCCATGAGCAGTTCTTC.

This clonotype was counted ten times or more. This sequence joins TRBV7-2 and TRBJ2-1, with TRBD2 identical over 7 bases. Looked up from germline, CDR1 is SGHTA and CDR2 is FQGNSA. CDR3 length equals 17 residues. V was pared by 2 bases and J by 6 bases, with 13 bases of the junction left unmatched. This chain's CDR3 is CASSLLIGRLVRNEQFF. The CDR3 DNA sequence: TGTGCCAGCAGCTTATTGATCGGGAGGTTAGTTCGCAATGAGCAGTTCTTC.

This clonotype was found many times. CDR3 residues: CASSQVLLAGYGQETQYF. The CDR3, as DNA: TGTGCCAGCAGCCAAGTCCTCCTAGCGGGGTATGGTCAAGAGACCCAGTACTTC. The chain recombines TRBV4-2 with TRBJ2-5; 9 nucleotides agree with TRBD2. This CDR3 contains 18 residues. The junction had 11 bases not matched to a gene; V was cut back by 1 base and J by 2 bases. CDR1 and CDR2 from the germline V gene are LGHNA and YNFKEQ.

The chain carries TRBV27 and TRBJ2-7, with 12 positions matching TRBD2. Germline V CDR1 and CDR2: MNHEY, SMNVEV (reference sequence). This CDR3 has 15 residues. V was clipped by 8 bases and J by 5 bases; unmatched bases: 10. The CDR3 DNA sequence: TGTGCCAGCGGACCTGGACTAGCGGGATCTCACGAGCAGTACTTC. Its protein is CASGPGLAGSHEQYF.

The table lists this clonotype with many counts. The V and J genes are TRBV11-2 and TRBJ2-2, with 8 bases identical to TRBD2. The CDR3 length is 17 residues. V shed 7 bases and J 1 base; nucleotides not matched to a gene: 11. The germline V gene has CDR1 SGHAT and CDR2 FQNNGV. The CDR3 sequence is CASTQGRGAWNTGELFF. The CDR3 DNA reads as TGTGCCAGCACCCAAGGGCGGGGGGCTTGGAACACCGGGGAGCTGTTTTTT.

The chain couples TRBV7-6 to TRBJ2-6, with 8 nucleotides matching TRBD1. CDR1 SGHVS and CDR2 FNYEAQ come from the germline V gene. The CDR3 is 15 amino acids. Trimming at V came to 10 bases and at J to 0 bases, leaving 5 bases not matched to a gene. This chain's CDR3 is CATGTGHSGANVLTF. For the CDR3, the DNA is TGTGCCACCGGGACAGGACACTCTGGGGCCAACGTCCTGACTTTC.

V usage is TRBV10-3 and J usage is TRBJ1-5; TRBD1 matches 9 bases. In germline, CDR1 is ENHRY, CDR2 SYGVKD. Trimming at V came to 4 bases and at J to 6 bases, leaving 1 base not matched to a gene. The CDR3 runs 13 residues. The CDR3 DNA reads TGTGCCATCAGTGGACAGGGGGGTCAGCCCCAGCATTTT. Translating it yields CAISGQGGQPQHF.

This clonotype showed up just a few times. The chain recombines TRBV10-3 with TRBJ1-4; 7 bases match TRBD1. The germline gives CDR1 ENHRY, CDR2 SYGVKD. This CDR3 region has 15 residues. The V segment lost 6 bases and the J segment 7 bases; nucleotides outside the gene matches: 11. The chain's CDR3 is CAISPTGEGSEKLFF. DNA of the CDR3: TGTGCCATCAGCCCAACAGGGGAGGGTAGTGAAAAACTGTTTTTT.